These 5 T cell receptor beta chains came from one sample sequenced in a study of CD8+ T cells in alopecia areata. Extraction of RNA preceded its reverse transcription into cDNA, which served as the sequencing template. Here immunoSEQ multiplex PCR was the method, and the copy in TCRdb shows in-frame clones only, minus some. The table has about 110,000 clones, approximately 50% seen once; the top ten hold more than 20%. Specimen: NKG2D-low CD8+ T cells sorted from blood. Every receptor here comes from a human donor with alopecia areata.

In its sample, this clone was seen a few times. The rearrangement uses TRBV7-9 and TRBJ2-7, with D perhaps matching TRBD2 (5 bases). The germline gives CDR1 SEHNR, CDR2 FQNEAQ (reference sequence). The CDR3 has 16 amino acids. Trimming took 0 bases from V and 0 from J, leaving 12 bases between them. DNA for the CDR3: TGTGCCAGCAGCTTAGCAGAAGCGGCTAGCTCCTACGAGCAGTACTTC. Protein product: CASSLAEAASSYEQYF.

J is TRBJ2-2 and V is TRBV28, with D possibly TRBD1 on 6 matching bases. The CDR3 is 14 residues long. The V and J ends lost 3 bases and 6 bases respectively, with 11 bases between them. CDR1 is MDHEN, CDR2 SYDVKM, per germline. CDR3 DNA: TGTGCCAGCAGTTTTACAGGGCGACCCGGGGAGCTGTTTTTT. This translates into CASSFTGRPGELFF.

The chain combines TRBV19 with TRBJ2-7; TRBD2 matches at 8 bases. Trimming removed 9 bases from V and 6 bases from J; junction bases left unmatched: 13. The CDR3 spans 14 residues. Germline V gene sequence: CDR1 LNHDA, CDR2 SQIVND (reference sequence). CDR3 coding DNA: TGTGCCAGAGGCCCCGTGAGGGCGGGAGGCGAGCAGTACTTC. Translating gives CARGPVRAGGEQYF.

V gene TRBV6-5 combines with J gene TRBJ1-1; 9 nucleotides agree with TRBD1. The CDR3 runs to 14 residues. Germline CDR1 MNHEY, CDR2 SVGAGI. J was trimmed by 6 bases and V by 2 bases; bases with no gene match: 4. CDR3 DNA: TGTGCCAGCAGTTACACAGGGGGCATAGCTGAAGCTTTCTTT. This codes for CASSYTGGIAEAFF.

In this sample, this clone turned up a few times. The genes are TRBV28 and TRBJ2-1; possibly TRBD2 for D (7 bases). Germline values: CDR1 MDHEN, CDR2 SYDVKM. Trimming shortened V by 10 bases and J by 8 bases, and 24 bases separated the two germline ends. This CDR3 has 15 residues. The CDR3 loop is CATGALVGGLDEQFF. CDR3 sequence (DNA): TGTGCCACCGGTGCCTTGGTGGGGGGGCTCGATGAGCAGTTCTTC. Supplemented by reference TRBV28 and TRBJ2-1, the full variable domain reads DVKVTQSSRYLVKRTGEKVFLECVQDMDHENMFWYRQDPGLGLRLIYFSYDVKMKEKGDIPEGYSVSREKKERFSLILESASTNQTSMYLCATGALVGGLDEQFFGPGTRLTVL.